This entry lists 24 T cell receptor beta chains sequenced from one sample in a study of T-cell reconstitution after alpha-beta-depleted transplantation in children. The TCRbeta library was prepared with unique molecular identifiers. TCRdb called the PCR reads again in MiXCR, with one record for every CDR3 protein. The sample lists fewer than 350,000 distinct CDR3 sequences, 9.5% to 13% occurring once. Sequenced material: peripheral blood, taken 180 days after TCRalphabeta/CD19-depleted stem cell transplant. Receptors originate from a male patient aged 2-15 years who had a stem cell transplant for chronic granulomatous disease, so the T cells may come from the graft donor.

Turning to this clonotype: A much larger clone sits a single nucleotide away, making a read error possible. The chain has TRBV7-3 and TRBJ2-1, with D possibly being TRBD1 or TRBD2 (5 bases each). The germline V gene encodes CDR1 SGHTA and CDR2 FQGTGA. The CDR3 is 14 residues long. The CDR3 sequence: CASSLGGNYNKQFF. The CDR3 nucleotides are TGTGCCAGCAGCTTAGGGGGAAACTACAATAAGCAGTTCTTC.

This clonotype was observed at least ten times. V usage is TRBV15 and J usage is TRBJ2-2; the match to TRBD1 covers 8 bases. Trimming at V came to 3 bases and at J to 5 bases, leaving 5 bases not matched to a gene. CDR3 length: 15 residues. CDR1 and CDR2 (germline): LNHNV, YYDKDF (reference sequence). CDR3 nucleotide sequence: TGTGCCACCAGCAGCACAGGGGGATGGACCGGGGAGCTGTTTTTT. This translates into CATSSTGGWTGELFF.

This clonotype was detected ten times or more. V gene TRBV20-1 combines with J gene TRBJ2-7; D remains unclear. The germline V and J ends were trimmed by 4 bases and 0 bases, with 7 bases remaining between them. In germline, CDR1 is DFQATT, CDR2 SNEGSKA (reference sequence). The length of the CDR3 is 12 residues. In DNA form, the CDR3 reads TGCAGTGCTACGGACCGCTCCTACGAGCAGTACTTC. As protein: CSATDRSYEQYF.

To note about this clonotype: A much more abundant neighbour one base away suggests this may be a read error. The genes are TRBV27 and TRBJ2-1; the D is unclear. The CDR3 sequence is 16 residues long. Germline loops: CDR1 MNHEY, CDR2 SMNVEV (reference sequence). CDR3 region: CASCFSRRVGYNEQFF. DNA for the CDR3: TGTGCCAGCTGTTTTTCCAGGAGAGTGGGATACAATGAGCAGTTCTTC.

The chain has TRBV20-1 and TRBJ2-5; TRBD2 matches 8 bases. CDR1 is DFQATT, CDR2 SNEGSKA, per germline (reference sequence). The CDR3 extends over 15 amino acids. Germline trimming cut 3 bases from V and 2 bases from J; bases unmatched to any gene: 8. CDR3 amino acids: CSARDSREVQETQYF. For the CDR3, the DNA is TGCAGTGCTAGGGACTCGCGGGAGGTTCAAGAGACCCAGTACTTC.

This clonotype was recorded at least ten times. V and J are TRBV7-6 and TRBJ2-7; TRBD2 is a possible D gene (6 bases). Germline V CDR1 and CDR2: SGHVS, FNYEAQ. The CDR3 is 15 residues long. V lost 5 bases, J lost 5 bases, and 19 bases lay in between. CDR3 residues: CASSRGTTRRDEQYF. The CDR3 DNA sequence: TGTGCCAGCAGCCGCGGGACCACCCGGAGGGACGAGCAGTACTTC.

The V call is TRBV28, the J call TRBJ2-7; 10 bases align to TRBD1. Germline V gene sequence: CDR1 MDHEN, CDR2 SYDVKM. The V segment lost 6 bases and the J segment 2 bases; nucleotides outside the gene matches: 7. The CDR3 covers 15 residues. CDR3 in DNA: TGTGCCAGCAGACGCGGGACAGGGGAGCCCTACGAGCAGTACTTC. Protein product: CASRRGTGEPYEQYF.

This clonotype has a count of ten or more. The chain is built from TRBV12-3 or TRBV12-4 and TRBJ1-5, with 7 positions matching TRBD1. J lost 3 bases, V lost 2 bases, and 7 bases had no gene match. This CDR3 region has 16 residues. The CDR3 here is CASSLTRTGINQPQHF. In DNA form, the CDR3 reads TGTGCCAGCAGTTTAACGAGGACAGGAATCAATCAGCCCCAGCATTTT.

As for this clonotype: Given a much more abundant clone one base away, this may be a read error. CDR3 in DNA: TGCGCCAGCAGCCAGGGACAGTCCATCAGATTCTCTGGGGCCAACGTCCTGACTTTC. It specifies CASSQGQSIRFSGANVLTF. The chain is built from TRBV5-1 and TRBJ2-6; 7 nucleotides align to TRBD1. V lost 4 bases, J lost 0 bases, and 13 bases stayed unmatched. The CDR3 has 19 amino acids. Per germline, CDR1 SGHRS and CDR2 YFSETQ.

The chain joins TRBV5-3 to TRBJ2-7; TRBD1 matches 8 bases. TRBV5-3 is identified as an open reading frame with a role that is uncertain. The CDR3 is 16 amino acids. J gave up 2 bases and V 9 bases, and 16 bases lay outside the gene matches. The DNA of the CDR3 is TGTGCCATGGGCCCCGGTCGACAGGGGACGACCTACGAGCAGTACTTC. As protein: CAMGPGRQGTTYEQYF.

The table lists this clonotype with many counts. The gene calls are TRBV29-1 and TRBJ2-1; D is uncertain. The CDR3 covers 10 residues. Trimming cost V 6 bases and J 6 bases, with 6 bases left between them. Germline values: CDR1 SQVTM, CDR2 ANQGSEA. The CDR3 DNA reads as TGCAGCGTCTATCCCAATGAGCAGTTCTTC. Encoded protein: CSVYPNEQFF.

This clonotype was recorded at least ten times. The chain joins TRBV20-1 to TRBJ2-2; D assignment may be TRBD1 or TRBD2 (5 bases each). Trimming removed 8 bases from V and 4 bases from J, with 17 bases in between. The CDR3 sequence is 14 residues long. Germline CDR1 is DFQATT and CDR2 is SNEGSKA (reference sequence). CDR3 in DNA: TGCAGTACACTGGGACGTCCTTTCACCGGGGAGCTGTTTTTT. It is translated as CSTLGRPFTGELFF.

In this sample, this clonotype turned up many times. This chain uses TRBV20-1 with TRBJ2-3; 10 bases fit TRBD2. CDR3 size: 16 residues. Trimming cost V 1 base and J 2 bases; bases outside gene matches: 6. The germline V gene encodes CDR1 DFQATT and CDR2 SNEGSKA (reference sequence). The CDR3 reads CSARALLAGSTDTQYF. Here the CDR3 DNA reads TGCAGTGCTAGAGCATTACTAGCGGGGTCCACAGATACGCAGTATTTT.

This clonotype has at least ten counts. The chain employs TRBV5-1 and TRBJ2-2, with a possible D match to TRBD2 (5 bases). CDR3 length: 18 residues. The V gene lost 1 base and the J gene lost 7 bases, with 23 bases spanning the gap. The germline gives CDR1 SGHRS, CDR2 YFSETQ. The CDR3 protein is CASSLRIAGMPHGGELFF. The CDR3 nucleotides read TGCGCCAGCAGCTTGAGGATTGCCGGGATGCCCCACGGCGGGGAGCTGTTTTTT.

This clonotype was picked up many times. The rearrangement joins TRBV29-1 to TRBJ1-2; D call uncertain. The CDR3 covers 11 residues. From germline, CDR1 is SQVTM and CDR2 ANQGSEA. The V end lost 6 bases, the J end lost 8 bases, and 13 bases lay between the germline ends. CDR3 coding DNA: TGCAGCGTACGTGGGCCTTACGGCTACACCTTC. It translates to CSVRGPYGYTF.

This clonotype was recorded at least ten times. J is TRBJ1-1 and V is TRBV12-3 or TRBV12-4; the D gene is possibly TRBD1 (5 bases). With 4 bases removed from V and 2 bases from J, the gap between germline ends came to 17 bases. This CDR3 has 16 residues. The CDR3 sequence: CASSSTRRGRNTEAFF. CDR3 DNA: TGTGCCAGCAGTTCAACCCGAAGGGGACGAAACACTGAAGCTTTCTTT.

At least ten counts were recorded for this clonotype. The chain has TRBV20-1 and TRBJ2-3; D not certain. V lost 6 bases and J lost 0, with 13 bases in between. The CDR3 totals 14 residues. Germline V gene sequence: CDR1 DFQATT, CDR2 SNEGSKA (reference sequence). CDR3 protein: CSASGAPSTDTQYF. For the CDR3, the DNA is TGCAGTGCCTCCGGTGCCCCTAGCACAGATACGCAGTATTTT.

This clonotype occurred many times. This chain uses TRBV6-5 with TRBJ2-5, with D tentatively TRBD2 (6 bases). Germline V gives CDR1 MNHEY, CDR2 SVGAGI. The CDR3 covers 16 residues. The V end was cut by 2 bases, the J end by 7 bases, with 20 bases between. The CDR3 is CASSYPVGGTSRTQYF. The CDR3 coding sequence is TGTGCCAGCAGTTACCCGGTCGGGGGAACTTCACGGACCCAGTACTTC.

This clonotype came up many times. V and J are TRBV25-1 and TRBJ1-1, with D possibly TRBD1 on 6 matching bases. The length of the CDR3 is 15 residues. The V gene lost 3 bases and the J gene lost 8 bases, with 19 bases spanning the gap. CDR1 MGHDK and CDR2 SYGVNS come from the germline V gene. CDR3 sequence: CASSDRGAPRNEAFF. The CDR3 nucleotides read TGTGCCAGCAGTGATCGGGGGGCACCCCGGAACGAAGCTTTCTTT.

This clonotype showed up many times. This chain connects TRBV15 to TRBJ2-7, with D perhaps assigned TRBD1 or TRBD2 (5 bases each). Trimming cost V 0 bases and J 5 bases, with 17 bases left between them. This CDR3 comprises 16 residues. In germline, CDR1 is LNHNV, CDR2 YYDKDF (reference sequence). CDR3 coding DNA: TGTGCCACCAGCAGAGAAAGGGAAGGGACGGTAAACGAGCAGTACTTC. This translates into CATSREREGTVNEQYF. Supplemented by reference TRBV15 and TRBJ2-7, the full variable domain reads DAMVIQNPRYQVTQFGKPVTLSCSQTLNHNVMYWYQQKSSQAPKLLFHYYDKDFNNEADTPDNFQSRRPNTSFCFLDIRSPGLGDTAMYLCATSREREGTVNEQYFGPGTRLTVT.

This clonotype was detected ten times or more. The V call is TRBV5-4, the J call TRBJ2-1; unclear D gene. V lost 4 bases to trimming and J lost 0 bases, with 14 bases between them. Germline CDR1 and CDR2: SGHNT and YYREEE (reference sequence). The CDR3 runs to 16 residues. Written as DNA, the CDR3 is TGTGCCAGCAGCCGCCTGGGTTCATCCTCCTACAATGAGCAGTTCTTC. It specifies CASSRLGSSSYNEQFF.

The sample holds many counts of this clonotype. The gene calls are TRBV2 and TRBJ1-2, with D unclear. CDR3 length: 14 amino acids. The V and J ends lost 4 bases and 4 bases respectively, with 13 bases between them. CDR1 is SNHLY and CDR2 is FYNNEI in the germline V gene. CDR3 residues: CASSAGNRGYGYTF. The CDR3 DNA follows: TGTGCCAGCAGTGCGGGCAACCGGGGCTATGGCTACACCTTC.

This clonotype was counted at least ten times. The rearrangement links TRBV7-2 to TRBJ1-3; no reliable D call. CDR1 is SGHTA and CDR2 is FQGNSA in the germline V gene. V dropped 4 bases and J dropped 2 bases, with 12 bases sitting between them. This CDR3 is 15 amino acids long. Written as DNA, the CDR3 is TGTGCCAGCAGCTCGAGTAGCAAGCCTGGAAACACCATATATTTT. Amino acid sequence: CASSSSSKPGNTIYF.

This clonotype was counted at least ten times. This chain uses TRBV7-2 with TRBJ2-5, with D perhaps TRBD1 (5 bases). The CDR3 consists of 14 residues. V was clipped by 3 bases and J by 3 bases, with 11 bases between them. The germline gives CDR1 SGHTA, CDR2 FQGNSA. The CDR3 loop reads CASSLNAGKETQYF. The CDR3 coding sequence is TGTGCCAGCAGCTTGAATGCAGGGAAAGAGACCCAGTACTTC.